The T cell receptor (beta chain) under discussion was sequenced for a study of cytomegalovirus exposure and HLA in healthy donors. A single count supports this clone. What it binds is not known. In the PCR, 60 Vbeta and 13 Jbeta primers were used. Sequencing was performed with immunoSEQ multiplex PCR; in TCRdb, only in-frame clones are kept and a portion is missing. The sample consists of roughly 49,000 clones, over 75% of them appearing once. Whole-study results and caveats: Per a later analysis, HLA-associated TCR beta chains showed more clonal expansion than other, equally common TCR beta chains.

The source is a boy aged 5-17 years in good health and CMV-seropositive. Sequences were obtained from PBMCs.

The CDR3 bases are TGTGCCAGCAGTGGGAGCGGGGGGCGTTTAGATACGCAGTATTTT. It encodes CASSGSGGRLDTQYF. The chain has TRBV2 and TRBJ2-3, with 9 bases that match TRBD2. The CDR3 spans 15 residues. V was clipped by 4 bases and J by 5 bases; unmatched bases: 7. The germline V gene has CDR1 SNHLY and CDR2 FYNNEI.